This passage covers 22 T cell receptor beta chains from one sample sequenced in a study of T cell responses to AZD1222 COVID-19 vaccine. Clones were sequenced by immunoSEQ multiplex PCR, and TCRdb holds only the in-frame ones, with some missing. This table holds some 150,000 clones, approximately 89% found once. The sequencing here drew on peripheral blood, taken 28 days after the second AZD1222 dose. These TCRs come from an adult who received the AZD1222 COVID-19 vaccine.

V usage is TRBV7-3 and J usage is TRBJ2-1; weak D call: TRBD2 (5 bases). With 1 base removed from V and 5 bases from J, the gap between germline ends came to 21 bases. This CDR3 has 18 amino acids. Germline assignment: CDR1 SGHTA and CDR2 FQGTGA. The CDR3 loop reads CASSLNRPSGFGDNEQFF. The CDR3 nucleotides are TGTGCCAGCAGCTTAAATAGGCCTTCGGGGTTTGGGGACAATGAGCAGTTCTTC. Full variable domain (outside the CDR3, taken from reference TRBV7-3 and TRBJ2-1): GAGVSQTPSNKVTEKGKYVELRCDPISGHTALYWYRQSLGQGPEFLIYFQGTGAADDSGLPNDRFFAVRPEGSVSTLKIQRTERGDSAVYLCASSLNRPSGFGDNEQFFGPGTRLTVL.

The CDR3 DNA follows: TGTGCCAGCAGTTACGACGGTTCCGGACTAGGGCAGACCCAGTACTTC. It encodes CASSYDGSGLGQTQYF. The chain links TRBV6-5 to TRBJ2-5; 7 positions agree with TRBD2. Germline V gene data show CDR1 as MNHEY and CDR2 as SVGAGI. V shed 2 bases, J shed 6 bases, and the junction held 12 bases outside the gene matches. This CDR3 is built from 16 residues.

The CDR3 DNA follows: TGCGCCAGCAGCCAAGTGGCCGGGGAGCTGTTTTTT. This sequence encodes CASSQVAGELFF. The chain carries TRBV4-1 and TRBJ2-2; D gene uncertain. Trimming took 1 base from V and 6 from J, leaving 3 bases between them. The CDR3 has 12 residues. Germline V CDR1 and CDR2: MGHRA, YSYEKL.

The V and J genes are TRBV5-1 and TRBJ2-2; 11 nucleotides match TRBD2. Germline CDR1 and CDR2: SGHRS and YFSETQ. The CDR3 runs 17 residues. J was trimmed by 4 bases and V by 2 bases; bases with no gene match: 7. CDR3 sequence (DNA): TGCGCCAGCAGCTTTATAGCGGGAGGGTCGAGCACCGGGGAGCTGTTTTTT. It translates to CASSFIAGGSSTGELFF.

The rearrangement uses TRBV6-5 and TRBJ1-4; 7 bases are a match to TRBD1. The germline gives CDR1 MNHEY, CDR2 SVGAGI. The CDR3 has 12 residues. Unmatched junction bases numbered 4, after V lost 7 bases and J lost 8 bases. The CDR3 spells CASITGEEKLFF. The CDR3 DNA reads as TGTGCCAGCATTACAGGGGAAGAAAAACTGTTTTTT.

CDR3 amino acids: CSAEGQGYEQYF. Here the CDR3 DNA reads TGCAGCGCCGAAGGGCAGGGCTACGAGCAGTACTTC. V usage is TRBV29-1 and J usage is TRBJ2-7, with a possible D match to TRBD1 (5 bases). The CDR3 runs to 12 residues. The germline V gene has CDR1 SQVTM and CDR2 ANQGSEA. Trimming removed 7 bases at V and 3 bases at J, with 13 bases between.

V and J are TRBV5-1 and TRBJ2-7; 7 bases are a match to TRBD1. CDR3 size: 13 residues. Germline V gene data show CDR1 as SGHRS and CDR2 as YFSETQ. Trimming removed 7 bases from V and 6 bases from J; junction bases left unmatched: 10. The CDR3 protein is CASGQAAEGEQYF. In DNA, the CDR3 is TGCGCCAGCGGACAGGCCGCTGAAGGCGAGCAGTACTTC.

The gene calls are TRBV27 and TRBJ2-5; D tentatively fits TRBD1 or TRBD2 (6 bases each). CDR1 and CDR2 (germline): MNHEY, SMNVEV (reference sequence). The CDR3 is 15 amino acids. V lost 0 bases and J lost 5, with 13 bases in between. DNA of the CDR3: TGTGCCAGCAGTTTATCTCCGGGGGCTGTCGAGACCCAGTACTTC. Translated: CASSLSPGAVETQYF.

This sequence joins TRBV6-2 or TRBV6-3 and TRBJ2-7; a weak D match, TRBD2 (5 bases). V lost 5 bases to trimming and J lost 0 bases, with 17 bases between them. The CDR3 extends over 16 amino acids. Germline loops: CDR1 MNHEY, CDR2 SVGEGT. The CDR3 is CASSPLVATSSYEQYF. CDR3 sequence (DNA): TGTGCCAGCAGTCCCTTGGTAGCGACAAGCTCCTACGAGCAGTACTTC.

The chain is built from TRBV4-1 and TRBJ2-7, with 8 positions matching TRBD1. J was trimmed by 4 bases and V by 1 base; bases with no gene match: 6. This CDR3 contains 15 residues. Germline lookup yields CDR1 MGHRA and CDR2 YSYEKL. This chain's CDR3 is CASSQAGGADYEQYF. The CDR3 coding sequence is TGCGCCAGCAGCCAAGCAGGGGGCGCGGATTACGAGCAGTACTTC.

The chain recombines TRBV29-1 with TRBJ1-1; D ambiguous. This CDR3 has 12 residues. The V end lost 3 bases, the J end lost 8 bases, and 13 bases lay between the germline ends. Germline assignment: CDR1 SQVTM and CDR2 ANQGSEA. CDR3 loop: CSVEDINGEAFF. The CDR3 coding sequence is TGCAGCGTTGAGGATATAAACGGGGAAGCTTTCTTT.

The J gene is TRBJ1-6, the V gene TRBV28; no clear D gene. The CDR3 is 15 residues long. The germline CDR1 and CDR2 sequences are MDHEN and SYDVKM. The V end was cut by 3 bases, the J end by 6 bases, with 12 bases between. The chain's CDR3 is CASSFRQTANSPLHF. The CDR3 DNA reads TGTGCCAGCAGTTTTCGGCAGACTGCTAATTCACCCCTCCACTTT.

This chain uses TRBV14 with TRBJ2-5, with TRBD1 matching over 12 bases. Germline loops: CDR1 SGHDN, CDR2 FVKESK. The V and J ends lost 4 bases and 1 base, in that order; junction bases with no gene match: 4. The CDR3 has 16 amino acids. CDR3 DNA: TGTGCCAGCAGCCTTGGGGACAGGGGGCGCCAAGAGACCCAGTACTTC. Protein sequence: CASSLGDRGRQETQYF.

V gene TRBV6-5 combines with J gene TRBJ2-7; D unclear. This CDR3 is built from 11 residues. Per the germline V gene, CDR1 is MNHEY and CDR2 is SVGAGI. The ends were cut back, 4 bases at V and 6 bases at J, with 7 bases in the middle. CDR3 amino acids: CASSSPTEQYF. In DNA form, the CDR3 reads TGTGCCAGCAGTTCCCCTACCGAGCAGTACTTC.

This clone occurred once. This rearrangement joins TRBV4-1 to TRBJ2-3, with TRBD2 matching 11 bases. The CDR3 totals 16 residues. Germline V lookup: CDR1 MGHRA, CDR2 YSYEKL. With 4 bases clipped from V and 2 bases from J, the junction kept 5 bases outside the gene matches. The CDR3 DNA reads TGCGCCAGCAGCCCAAGGACTAGCGGGCACACAGATACGCAGTATTTT. This sequence encodes CASSPRTSGHTDTQYF.

The chain links TRBV27 to TRBJ1-1; D is unresolved. CDR1 is MNHEY and CDR2 is SMNVEV in the germline V gene (reference sequence). V dropped 2 bases and J dropped 1 base, with 8 bases sitting between them. The CDR3 runs 14 residues. CDR3 region: CASSLAGGNTEAFF. DNA of the CDR3: TGTGCCAGCAGTTTAGCGGGCGGGAACACTGAAGCTTTCTTT.

This clone showed up just once. The V gene is TRBV6-2 or TRBV6-3, the J gene TRBJ2-7, with 7 nucleotides matching TRBD1. Trimming took 5 bases from V and 3 from J; bases not matched to a gene: 7. Germline lookup yields CDR1 MNHEY and CDR2 SVGEGT. The CDR3 extends over 14 amino acids. CDR3 residues: CASSPTGESYEQYF. CDR3 in DNA: TGTGCCAGCAGTCCAACAGGGGAAAGCTACGAGCAGTACTTC.

This clone was seen once. The chain uses TRBV5-6 and TRBJ1-2; D is perhaps TRBD1 (5 bases). This CDR3 has 14 amino acids. The ends were cut back, 1 base at V and 6 bases at J, with 13 bases in the middle. Germline CDR1 and CDR2: SGHDT and YYEEEE. Here the CDR3 reads CASSLSGLVDGYTF. CDR3 nucleotides: TGTGCCAGCAGCTTGTCGGGACTAGTTGATGGCTACACCTTC.

V and J are TRBV7-6 and TRBJ1-3; D gene uncertain. CDR1 and CDR2 (germline): SGHVS, FNYEAQ. CDR3 size: 14 residues. Trimming pared 5 bases from V and 2 bases from J, leaving 10 bases between. CDR3 sequence reads: CASSTAQPGNTIYF. DNA for the CDR3: TGTGCCAGCAGCACGGCGCAGCCTGGAAACACCATATATTTT.

The chain links TRBV4-2 to TRBJ1-4, with TRBD1 identical over 7 bases. V lost 3 bases and J lost 0; bases outside the gene matches: 10. Germline V gene sequence: CDR1 LGHNA, CDR2 YNFKEQ. The CDR3 is made up of 18 amino acids. The CDR3 nucleotides read TGTGCCAGCAGCCACGAGACAGGGAATAAGGCAACTAATGAAAAACTGTTTTTT. Translated, it gives CASSHETGNKATNEKLFF.

The chain links TRBV30 to TRBJ1-1; a possible D gene is TRBD1 (5 bases). CDR1 and CDR2 from the germline V gene are GTSNPN and SVGIG (reference sequence). The CDR3 covers 12 residues. CDR3 DNA sequence: TGTGCTCGGGCCAGGGCCAACACTGAAGCTTTCTTT. Its translation is CARARANTEAFF.

The rearrangement links TRBV4-3 to TRBJ1-2; perhaps TRBD1 as D (5 bases). The CDR3 loop spans 18 amino acids. Between the trimmed V and J ends, which lost 0 bases and 0 bases, there was a span of 17 bases. Germline loops: CDR1 LGHNA, CDR2 YSLEER. The DNA for the CDR3 is TGCGCCAGCAGCCAAGAACTGGGGCAGGGAGGAGCTAACTATGGCTACACCTTC. Its translation: CASSQELGQGGANYGYTF.